Here is one T cell receptor beta chain with its context. Its specificity is not known. Primers: 60 Vbeta forward and 13 Jbeta reverse. Some clones are missing from TCRdb's copy, which holds only in-frame ones; the method was immunoSEQ multiplex PCR. The sample gives about 150,000 clones, about three quarters of which show up once; over 1.3% is in the top ten. This sample was included in a study of cytomegalovirus exposure and HLA in healthy donors. Whole-study findings and limits: The authors later found most CMV-associated TCR beta chains appeared HLA-restricted.

The receptor's source is a man younger than 35 in good health and CMV-seronegative. The sequenced sample consisted of PBMCs.

CDR3 sequence: CASNSLAGYNEQFF. The CDR3 coding sequence is TGTGCCAGCAATTCCCTAGCGGGGTACAATGAGCAGTTCTTC. The V call is TRBV2, the J call TRBJ2-1; the match to TRBD2 covers 9 bases. The CDR3 consists of 14 residues. CDR1 is SNHLY, CDR2 FYNNEI, per germline. V dropped 7 bases and J dropped 4; count of bases not matched to a gene: 5.